What follows are 28 T cell receptor beta chains derived from one specimen sequenced in a study of cytomegalovirus exposure and HLA in healthy donors (dated by TCRdb to between 2016 and 2019). The library came from the immunoSEQ multiplex PCR assay. The multiplex PCR relied on a mix of 60 forward primers for TCR Vbeta segments and 13 reverse primers for TCR Jbeta segments. Entries here come from immuneACCESS through TCRdb and include only in-frame sequences with V and J called. Some clones fail to appear in such tables; in the studies checked, an unresolved V gene covers under half of the shortfall, and the cause of the remainder is unknown. A total of roughly 190,000 clones appear in this sample, about 62% of them only once. The ten largest clones represent about 2.9% of the sample. Sequenced: PBMCs. The receptors were gathered from a man aged 40-55 years in good health and CMV-seronegative.

The rearrangement links TRBV2 to TRBJ1-3; D might be TRBD1 (6 bases). The CDR3 covers 14 residues. Trimming left V 6 bases short and J 6 bases short, with 15 bases between. Per germline, CDR1 SNHLY and CDR2 FYNNEI. CDR3 amino acids: CASSFSGVANTIYF. The DNA of the CDR3 is TGTGCCAGCAGCTTCTCAGGGGTTGCAAACACCATATATTTT.

The V call is TRBV5-1, the J call TRBJ1-4, with 8 bases that match TRBD1. Germline V gene data show CDR1 as SGHRS and CDR2 as YFSETQ. This CDR3 has 14 residues. V lost 2 bases to trimming and J lost 8 bases; unmatched junction nucleotides: 5. For the CDR3, the DNA is TGCGCCAGCAGCTTCGGACAGGGACCCGAAAAACTGTTTTTT. As protein: CASSFGQGPEKLFF.

The CDR3 DNA is TGTGCCTGGGGGGGTAGCGGGGGGGCCCGCACCGGGGAGCTGTTTTTT. This translates into CAWGGSGGARTGELFF. This chain joins TRBV30 and TRBJ2-2, with 11 nucleotides matching TRBD2. Germline V gives CDR1 GTSNPN, CDR2 SVGIG (reference sequence). This CDR3 has 16 residues. J was trimmed by 4 bases and V by 5 bases; bases with no gene match: 9. Full variable domain (missing parts from reference TRBV30 and TRBJ2-2): SQTIHQWPATLVQPVGSPLSLECTVEGTSNPNLYWYRQAAGRGLQLLFYSVGIGQISSEVPQNLSASRPQDRQFILSSKKLLLSDSGFYLCAWGGSGGARTGELFFGEGSRLTVL.

The V gene is TRBV11-2, the J gene TRBJ2-7, with TRBD2 matching 9 bases. After removal of 1 base from V and 5 bases from J, the junction contained 12 bases not matched to a gene. Germline V gene lookup returns CDR1 SGHAT and CDR2 FQNNGV. The CDR3 sequence is 17 residues long. Written as DNA, the CDR3 is TGTGCCAGCAGCTTAGGACAGGCGGGAGGGCCGGGGAACGAGCAGTACTTC. Encoded protein: CASSLGQAGGPGNEQYF. The variable domain in full, with the rest retrieved from reference TRBV11-2 and TRBJ2-7, is EAGVAQSPRYKIIEKRQSVAFWCNPISGHATLYWYQQILGQGPKLLIQFQNNGVVDDSQLPKDRFSAERLKGVDSTLKIQPAKLEDSAVYLCASSLGQAGGPGNEQYFGPGTRLTVT.

The chain links TRBV19 to TRBJ1-2, with 7 bases matching TRBD1. The germline V gene has CDR1 LNHDA and CDR2 SQIVND (reference sequence). Trimming removed 3 bases from V and 7 bases from J; junction bases left unmatched: 20. The CDR3 totals 18 residues. The CDR3 DNA reads as TGTGCCAGTAGTATCCCCCCTGCGGACAGGCCGTTCAGTGGTGGCTACACCTTC. Translation: CASSIPPADRPFSGGYTF.

This clone was found a few times. In DNA form, the CDR3 reads TGTGCCAGCAGCTTAGAACGGACAGGGCGGACTGAAGCTTTCTTT. Residues: CASSLERTGRTEAFF. The chain uses TRBV7-9 and TRBJ1-1; 8 bases map to TRBD1. Germline V gene data show CDR1 as SEHNR and CDR2 as FQNEAQ (reference sequence). V was clipped by 1 base and J by 5 bases; unmatched bases: 6. CDR3 size: 15 residues. The complete variable domain, with remaining parts taken from reference TRBV7-9 and TRBJ1-1, reads DTGVSQNPRHKITKRGQNVTFRCDPISEHNRLYWYRQTLGQGPEFLTYFQNEAQLEKSRLLSDRFSAERPKGSFSTLEIQRTEQGDSAMYLCASSLERTGRTEAFFGQGTRLTVV.

This clone was counted between two and nine times. The chain carries TRBV21-1 and TRBJ2-7; the tabulated D call, TRBD1, remains unverified against the DNA. TRBV21-1 is a pseudogene locus. The CDR3 has 16 residues. The CDR3 sequence: CASSLRDRGFYYEQYF. CDR3 DNA sequence: TGTGCCAGCAGCCTACGGGACAGGGGTTTCTACTACGAGCAGTACTTC.

The rearrangement uses TRBV5-1 and TRBJ1-2, with D perhaps matching TRBD1 (6 bases). Germline CDR1 and CDR2: SGHRS and YFSETQ. This CDR3 contains 15 residues. Trimming took 0 bases from V and 4 from J, leaving 13 bases between them. CDR3 nucleotide sequence: TGCGCCAGCAGCTTGGAAACCAGGGGACGCTATGGCTACACCTTC. It codes for CASSLETRGRYGYTF.

In this sample, this clone turned up a few times. The gene calls are TRBV14 and TRBJ2-3; D gene ambiguous. Trimming left V 0 bases short and J 3 bases short, with 10 bases between. There are 15 residues in the CDR3. Germline V CDR1 and CDR2: SGHDN, FVKESK. CDR3 in amino acids: CASSQEQPTTDTQYF. The CDR3 coding sequence is TGTGCCAGCAGCCAAGAACAACCCACAACAGATACGCAGTATTTT.

This chain joins TRBV29-1 and TRBJ2-3; 7 bases are shared with TRBD2. The CDR3 has 15 residues. With V trimmed by 7 bases and J by 2 bases, 12 bases remained unmatched. CDR1 SQVTM and CDR2 ANQGSEA come from the germline V gene. The CDR3 region is CSAGPPGGLTDTQYF. As DNA, the CDR3 is TGCAGCGCAGGACCCCCGGGGGGACTCACAGATACGCAGTATTTT.

In regard to this clone: Distinct nucleotide sequences in the sample also encode this CDR3. The chain is built from TRBV6-5 and TRBJ2-7; 7 bases line up with TRBD1. V shed 6 bases, J shed 6 bases, and the junction held 5 bases outside the gene matches. CDR3 length: 12 amino acids. Germline V gene lookup returns CDR1 MNHEY and CDR2 SVGAGI. CDR3: CASSRGGGEQYF. Here the CDR3 DNA reads TGTGCCAGCAGCAGAGGGGGCGGCGAGCAGTACTTC.

The chain couples TRBV19 to TRBJ2-5, with D tentatively TRBD2 (7 bases). V was clipped by 1 base and J by 5 bases, with 11 bases between them. Germline lookup yields CDR1 LNHDA and CDR2 SQIVND (reference sequence). This CDR3 comprises 14 residues. The CDR3 loop reads CASSIVGGPETQYF. CDR3 in DNA: TGTGCCAGTAGTATAGTGGGGGGGCCGGAGACCCAGTACTTC.

This clone came up a few times. V usage is TRBV6-6 and J usage is TRBJ2-3; TRBD2 matches at 9 bases. With V trimmed by 6 bases and J by 3 bases, 4 bases remained unmatched. Germline assignment: CDR1 MNHNY and CDR2 SVGAGI (reference sequence). The CDR3 length is 14 residues. CDR3 in DNA: TGTGCCAGCAGGCGGGAGGGCCAGACAGATACGCAGTATTTT. The encoded protein is CASRREGQTDTQYF.

CDR3 residues: CASSKLAGAYEQYF. The CDR3 DNA is TGTGCCAGCAGCAAACTAGCGGGAGCCTACGAGCAGTACTTC. The chain has TRBV13 and TRBJ2-7, with TRBD2 matching over 11 bases. Per germline, CDR1 PRHDT and CDR2 FYEKMQ (reference sequence). CDR3 length: 14 amino acids. Unmatched junction bases numbered 2, after V lost 5 bases and J lost 2 bases. Using reference TRBV13 and TRBJ2-7 for the parts outside the CDR3, the full variable domain is AAGVIQSPRHLIKEKRETATLKCYPIPRHDTVYWYQQGPGQDPQFLISFYEKMQSDKGSIPDRFSAQQFSDYHSELNMSSLELGDSALYFCASSKLAGAYEQYFGPGTRLTVT.

As concerns this clone: Other DNA variants within this sample encode the same CDR3. The chain employs TRBV5-1 and TRBJ1-6, with TRBD1 as a possible D gene (5 bases). Germline loops: CDR1 SGHRS, CDR2 YFSETQ. The V end was cut by 0 bases, the J end by 9 bases, with 13 bases between. The CDR3 runs 15 residues. The CDR3 sequence: CASSLAGQGRSPLHF. In nucleotides, the CDR3 is TGCGCCAGCAGCTTGGCGGGTCAGGGTCGTTCACCCCTCCACTTT.

The chain joins TRBV7-9 to TRBJ2-7; 7 bases agree with TRBD1. The CDR3 spans 15 residues. The trim removed 4 bases at V and 2 bases at J, leaving 8 bases unmatched. CDR1 is SEHNR and CDR2 is FQNEAQ in the germline V gene (reference sequence). DNA for the CDR3: TGTGCCAGCAGCTCCGACGGGACAGTTACCTACGAGCAGTACTTC. Translating it yields CASSSDGTVTYEQYF.

This chain's CDR3 is CASSFLRTTNRTEAFF. In DNA form, the CDR3 reads TGTGCCAGTAGTTTTCTAAGAACGACAAATAGGACTGAAGCTTTCTTT. The rearrangement links TRBV19 to TRBJ1-1; D ambiguous. V lost 5 bases, J lost 5 bases, and 21 bases lay in between. The CDR3 runs to 16 residues. Germline CDR1 and CDR2: LNHDA and SQIVND (reference sequence). Complete variable domain (other parts from reference TRBV19 and TRBJ1-1): DGGITQSPKYLFRKEGQNVTLSCEQNLNHDAMYWYRQDPGQGLRLIYYSQIVNDFQKGDIAEGYSVSREKKESFPLTVTSAQKNPTAFYLCASSFLRTTNRTEAFFGQGTRLTVV.

This clone was seen only a few times. CDR3 sequence (DNA): TGCGCCAGCAGCTGGCTAGCGGGGGCCTCCTACGAGCAGTACTTC. Protein: CASSWLAGASYEQYF. The chain couples TRBV5-1 to TRBJ2-7; 10 positions match TRBD2. The CDR3 has 15 residues. Germline V gene sequence: CDR1 SGHRS, CDR2 YFSETQ. The V segment lost 3 bases and the J segment 0 bases; nucleotides outside the gene matches: 3.

The chain joins TRBV5-4 to TRBJ2-7, with 7 bases identical to TRBD1. The length of the CDR3 is 15 residues. The germline gives CDR1 SGHNT, CDR2 YYREEE (reference sequence). Unmatched junction bases numbered 7, after V lost 4 bases and J lost 0 bases. Here the CDR3 DNA reads TGTGCCAGCAGCCCGGGACGGACAGGCTCCTACGAGCAGTACTTC. Encoded protein: CASSPGRTGSYEQYF.

V and J are TRBV28 and TRBJ2-3; 9 positions match TRBD1. CDR3 length equals 17 residues. Germline CDR1 reads MDHEN; CDR2 reads SYDVKM. The ends lost 7 bases at V and 3 bases at J; junction bases unmatched: 14. As DNA, the CDR3 is TGTGCCAGCAACCCGTTGAGACAGGGGGGAAGAACAGATACGCAGTATTTT. This encodes CASNPLRQGGRTDTQYF.

This sequence joins TRBV25-1 and TRBJ1-3, with D uncertain. V lost 7 bases and J 0 bases, leaving 7 bases between the germline ends. The CDR3 covers 13 residues. Germline V lookup: CDR1 MGHDK, CDR2 SYGVNS. CDR3 amino acids: CASTGFSGNTIYF. The CDR3 DNA sequence: TGTGCCAGCACGGGTTTCTCTGGAAACACCATATATTTT. Based on the CDR3 plus reference TRBV25-1 and TRBJ1-3, the full variable domain is EADIYQTPRYLVIGTGKKITLECSQTMGHDKMYWYQQDPGMELHLIHYSYGVNSTEKGDLSSESTVSRIRTEHFPLTLESARPSHTSQYLCASTGFSGNTIYFGEGSWLTVV.

J is TRBJ2-3 and V is TRBV13; 11 nucleotides match TRBD2. In germline, CDR1 is PRHDT, CDR2 FYEKMQ (reference sequence). Trimming took 6 bases from V and 4 from J; bases not matched to a gene: 12. The CDR3 totals 17 residues. The CDR3 is CASRDSSGRSEADTQYF. CDR3 DNA: TGTGCCAGCAGGGACTCTAGCGGGAGGAGCGAGGCAGATACGCAGTATTTT.

This clone was counted between two and nine times. The V call is TRBV4-1, the J call TRBJ2-7, with D unclear. The CDR3 has 14 amino acids. V lost 4 bases and J 0 bases, leaving 10 bases between the germline ends. CDR1 is MGHRA and CDR2 is YSYEKL in the germline V gene. This CDR3 reads CASSRGPISYEQYF. CDR3 coding DNA: TGCGCCAGCAGCCGTGGCCCGATCTCCTACGAGCAGTACTTC.

This clone was recorded a few times. The chain uses TRBV19 and TRBJ2-7, with 9 bases identical to TRBD1. In germline, CDR1 is LNHDA, CDR2 SQIVND (reference sequence). The CDR3 spans 14 residues. J was trimmed by 1 base and V by 3 bases; bases with no gene match: 1. The chain's CDR3 is CASSMDRGSYEQYF. The CDR3 DNA follows: TGTGCCAGTAGTATGGACAGGGGATCCTACGAGCAGTACTTC. Full variable domain (remainder filled in from reference TRBV19 and TRBJ2-7): DGGITQSPKYLFRKEGQNVTLSCEQNLNHDAMYWYRQDPGQGLRLIYYSQIVNDFQKGDIAEGYSVSREKKESFPLTVTSAQKNPTAFYLCASSMDRGSYEQYFGPGTRLTVT.

The chain has TRBV7-9 and TRBJ2-7, with a possible D match to TRBD1 (6 bases). Germline V gene lookup returns CDR1 SEHNR and CDR2 FQNEAQ (reference sequence). The V and J ends lost 6 bases and 6 bases respectively, with 21 bases between them. This CDR3 region has 15 residues. In DNA, the CDR3 is TGTGCCAGCAGGCCTCCTACCGGGACAAAGGGCGAGCAGTACTTC. Translating gives CASRPPTGTKGEQYF. Full variable domain (rest looked up from reference TRBV7-9 and TRBJ2-7): DTGVSQNPRHKITKRGQNVTFRCDPISEHNRLYWYRQTLGQGPEFLTYFQNEAQLEKSRLLSDRFSAERPKGSFSTLEIQRTEQGDSAMYLCASRPPTGTKGEQYFGPGTRLTVT.

V usage is TRBV6-5 and J usage is TRBJ2-7; D might be TRBD1 (5 bases). Germline values: CDR1 MNHEY, CDR2 SVGAGI. The CDR3 is 15 residues long. The V gene lost 4 bases and the J gene lost 0 bases, with 13 bases spanning the gap. CDR3 DNA sequence: TGTGCCAGCAGTTCCTTACGAAGGGGCTCCTACGAGCAGTACTTC. Translation gives CASSSLRRGSYEQYF.

The chain employs TRBV6-5 and TRBJ1-2; D is possibly TRBD1 (5 bases). This CDR3 has 16 residues. V lost 2 bases to trimming and J lost 2 bases, with 15 bases between them. Germline V gives CDR1 MNHEY, CDR2 SVGAGI. As DNA, the CDR3 is TGTGCCAGCAGTTACGGGCCGGGTCGACAGAACTATGGCTACACCTTC. This translates into CASSYGPGRQNYGYTF.

V is TRBV7-2 and J is TRBJ2-5, with 10 bases lining up with TRBD2. V dropped 4 bases and J dropped 5; count of bases not matched to a gene: 4. CDR1 SGHTA and CDR2 FQGNSA come from the germline V gene. This CDR3 region has 14 residues. DNA of the CDR3: TGTGCCAGCAGCTCTACTAGCGGGGCTGAGACCCAGTACTTC. This sequence encodes CASSSTSGAETQYF.